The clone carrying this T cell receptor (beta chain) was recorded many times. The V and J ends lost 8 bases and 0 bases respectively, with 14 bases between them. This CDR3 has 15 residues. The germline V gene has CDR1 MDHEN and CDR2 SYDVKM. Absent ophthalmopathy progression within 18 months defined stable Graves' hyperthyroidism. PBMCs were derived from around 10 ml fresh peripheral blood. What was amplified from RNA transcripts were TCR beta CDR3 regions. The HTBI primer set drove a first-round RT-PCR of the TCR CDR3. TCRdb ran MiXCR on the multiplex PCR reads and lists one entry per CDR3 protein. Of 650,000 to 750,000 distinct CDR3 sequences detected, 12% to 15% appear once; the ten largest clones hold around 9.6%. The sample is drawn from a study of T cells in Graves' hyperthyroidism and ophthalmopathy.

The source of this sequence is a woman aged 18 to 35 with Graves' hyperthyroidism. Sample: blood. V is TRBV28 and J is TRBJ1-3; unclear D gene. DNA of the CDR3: TGTGCCAGCTCACTTGTCGGAGGCTCTGGAAACACCATATATTTT. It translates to CASSLVGGSGNTIYF.